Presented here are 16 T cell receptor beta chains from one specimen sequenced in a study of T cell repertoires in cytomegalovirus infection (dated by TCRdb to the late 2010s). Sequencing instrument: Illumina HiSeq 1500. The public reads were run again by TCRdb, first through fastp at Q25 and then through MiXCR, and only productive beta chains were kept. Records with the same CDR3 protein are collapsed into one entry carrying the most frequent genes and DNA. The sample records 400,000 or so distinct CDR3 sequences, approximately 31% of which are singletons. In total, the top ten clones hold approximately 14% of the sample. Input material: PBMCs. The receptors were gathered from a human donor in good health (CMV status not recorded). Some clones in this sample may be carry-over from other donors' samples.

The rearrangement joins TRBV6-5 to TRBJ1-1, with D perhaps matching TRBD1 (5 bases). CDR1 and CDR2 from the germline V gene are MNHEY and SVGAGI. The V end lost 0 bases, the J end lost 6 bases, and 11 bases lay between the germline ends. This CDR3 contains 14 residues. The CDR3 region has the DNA TGTGCCAGCAGTTACTCAGGGGATGTCTCTGAAGCTTTCTTT. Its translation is CASSYSGDVSEAFF.

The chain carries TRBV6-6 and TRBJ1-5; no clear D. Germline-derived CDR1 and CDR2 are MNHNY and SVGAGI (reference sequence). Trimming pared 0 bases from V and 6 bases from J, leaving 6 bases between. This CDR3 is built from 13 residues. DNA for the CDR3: TGTGCCAGCAGTTACTCGACGGCTCAGCCCCAGCATTTT. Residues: CASSYSTAQPQHF.

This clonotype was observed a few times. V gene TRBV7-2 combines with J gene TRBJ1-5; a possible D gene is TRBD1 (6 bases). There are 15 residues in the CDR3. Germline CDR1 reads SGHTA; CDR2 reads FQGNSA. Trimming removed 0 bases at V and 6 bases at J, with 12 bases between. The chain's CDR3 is CASSLAHQGSQPQHF. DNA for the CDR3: TGTGCCAGCAGCTTAGCGCACCAGGGGAGTCAGCCCCAGCATTTT.

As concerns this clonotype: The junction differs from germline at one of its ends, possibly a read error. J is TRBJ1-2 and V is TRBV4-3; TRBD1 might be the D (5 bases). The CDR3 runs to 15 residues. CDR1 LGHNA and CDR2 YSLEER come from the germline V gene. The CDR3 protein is CASIQEGTAVSGYTF. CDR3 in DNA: TGCGCCAGCATCCAAGAAGGGACGGCAGTAAGTGGCTACACCTTC.

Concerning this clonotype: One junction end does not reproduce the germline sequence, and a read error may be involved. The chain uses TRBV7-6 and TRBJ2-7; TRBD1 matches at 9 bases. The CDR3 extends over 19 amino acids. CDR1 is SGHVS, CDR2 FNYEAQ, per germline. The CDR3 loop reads CASSLGTFPGQGLDYGQYF. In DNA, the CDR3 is TGTGCCAGCAGCTTAGGGACGTTCCCGGGACAGGGTTTGGACTACGGGCAGTACTTC.

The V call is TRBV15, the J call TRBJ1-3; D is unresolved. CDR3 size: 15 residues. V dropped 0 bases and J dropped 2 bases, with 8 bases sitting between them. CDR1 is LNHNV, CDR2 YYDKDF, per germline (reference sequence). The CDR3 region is CATSRDSGTGNTIYF. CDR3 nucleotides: TGTGCCACCAGCAGAGATTCGGGGACTGGAAACACCATATATTTT.

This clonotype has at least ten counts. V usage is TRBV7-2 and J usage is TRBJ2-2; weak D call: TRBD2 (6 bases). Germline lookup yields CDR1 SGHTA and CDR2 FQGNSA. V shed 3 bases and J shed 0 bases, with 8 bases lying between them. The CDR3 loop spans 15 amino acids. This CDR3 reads CASSFGLTNTGELFF. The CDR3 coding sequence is TGTGCCAGCAGCTTCGGACTAACGAACACCGGGGAGCTGTTTTTT. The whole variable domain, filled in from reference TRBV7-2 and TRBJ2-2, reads GAGVSQSPSNKVTEKGKDVELRCDPISGHTALYWYRQSLGQGLEFLIYFQGNSAPDKSGLPSDRFSAERTGGSVSTLTIQRTQQEDSAVYLCASSFGLTNTGELFFGEGSRLTVL.

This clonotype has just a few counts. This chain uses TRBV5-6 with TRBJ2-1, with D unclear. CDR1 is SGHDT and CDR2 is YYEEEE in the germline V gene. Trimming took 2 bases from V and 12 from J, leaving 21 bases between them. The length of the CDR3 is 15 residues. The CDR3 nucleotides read TGTGCCAGCAGCTTACGCTCTTCGGCCCCTCAATGGCAGTTCTTC. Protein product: CASSLRSSAPQWQFF. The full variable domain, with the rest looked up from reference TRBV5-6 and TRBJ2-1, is DAGVTQSPTHLIKTRGQQVTLRCSPKSGHDTVSWYQQALGQGPQFIFQYYEEEERQRGNFPDRFSGHQFPNYSSELNVNALLLGDSALYLCASSLRSSAPQWQFFGPGTRLTVL.

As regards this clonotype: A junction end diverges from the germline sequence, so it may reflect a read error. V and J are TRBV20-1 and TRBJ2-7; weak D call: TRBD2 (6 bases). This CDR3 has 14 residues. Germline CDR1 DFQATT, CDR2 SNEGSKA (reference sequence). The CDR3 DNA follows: TGCAGTTCTCTCCAACCGGGGGTAGCCTACGAGCAGTCCTTC. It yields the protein CSSLQPGVAYEQSF.

Written as DNA, the CDR3 is TGTGCCAGCAGCAATACAGACAGGGGTGGAGAGACCCAGTACTTC. Its translation is CASSNTDRGGETQYF. The chain couples TRBV9 to TRBJ2-5, with 8 nucleotides matching TRBD1. With 4 bases clipped from V and 4 bases from J, the junction kept 9 bases outside the gene matches. Germline CDR1 and CDR2: SGDLS and YYNGEE. CDR3 length equals 15 residues.

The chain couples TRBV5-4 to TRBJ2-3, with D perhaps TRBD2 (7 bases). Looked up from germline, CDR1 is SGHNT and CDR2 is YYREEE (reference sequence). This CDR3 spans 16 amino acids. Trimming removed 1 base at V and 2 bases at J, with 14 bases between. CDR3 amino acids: CASSLWPRGPTDTQYF. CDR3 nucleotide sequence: TGTGCCAGCAGCTTGTGGCCGCGGGGGCCCACAGATACGCAGTATTTT.

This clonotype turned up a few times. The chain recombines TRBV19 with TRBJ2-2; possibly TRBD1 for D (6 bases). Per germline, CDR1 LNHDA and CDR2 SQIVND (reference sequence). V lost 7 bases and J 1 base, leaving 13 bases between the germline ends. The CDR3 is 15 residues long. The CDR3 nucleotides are TGTGCCAGTAAGTCTGGACAGATGAACACCGGGGAGCTGTTTTTT. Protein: CASKSGQMNTGELFF.

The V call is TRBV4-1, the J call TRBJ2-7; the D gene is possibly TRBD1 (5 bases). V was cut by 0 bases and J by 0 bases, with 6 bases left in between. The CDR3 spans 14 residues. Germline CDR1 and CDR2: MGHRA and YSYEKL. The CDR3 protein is CASSQEQDSYEQYF. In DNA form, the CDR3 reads TGCGCCAGCAGCCAAGAACAGGACTCCTACGAGCAGTACTTC.

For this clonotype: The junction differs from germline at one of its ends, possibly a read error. CDR3 sequence: CAGSVPSGGAGTEAFF. CDR3 bases: TGTGCCGGCAGTGTCCCCTCAGGGGGCGCGGGGACTGAAGCTTTCTTT. The chain uses TRBV2 and TRBJ1-1; 8 bases fit TRBD1. The CDR3 extends over 16 amino acids. Per germline, CDR1 SNHLY and CDR2 FYNNEI.

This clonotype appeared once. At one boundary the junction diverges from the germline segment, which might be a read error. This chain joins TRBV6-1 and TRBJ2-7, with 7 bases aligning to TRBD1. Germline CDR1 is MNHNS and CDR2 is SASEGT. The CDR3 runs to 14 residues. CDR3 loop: CASTPTGKLYEHYF. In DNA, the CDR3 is TGTGCCAGCACCCCGACAGGGAAACTATACGAGCATTACTTC.

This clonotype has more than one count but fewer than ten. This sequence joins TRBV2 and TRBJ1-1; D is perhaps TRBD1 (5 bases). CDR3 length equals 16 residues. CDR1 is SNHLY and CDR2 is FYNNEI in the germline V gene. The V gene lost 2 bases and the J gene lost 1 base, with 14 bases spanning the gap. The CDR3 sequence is CASSETPRTPNTEAFF. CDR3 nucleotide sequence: TGTGCCAGCAGTGAAACCCCAAGGACACCGAACACTGAAGCTTTCTTT.